Described below is a single T cell receptor (beta chain) sequence and its context. No antigen is known for it. The data originate from a study of vaccination effects on CD4 cells after COVID-19. Profiling relied on immunoSEQ multiplex PCR, and the TCRdb table lists in-frame clones only, not all of them. The table has 40,000 to 45,000 clones, less than 85% seen once. The germline V gene has CDR1 LGHDT and CDR2 YNNKEL (reference sequence). The germline V and J ends were trimmed by 4 bases and 2 bases, with 14 bases remaining between them. The CDR3 runs 15 residues. Upon completion of around eleven days in culture, CD4+ T cells were isolated. The infection with SARS-CoV-2 (confirmed by PCR) occurred in this person between March and December 2020. BNT162b2 vaccine or mRNA-1273 vaccine was given to participants in two doses.

The TCR comes from a human donor who had a prior SARS-CoV-2 infection. The input for sequencing was CD4+ T cells from PBMCs cultured without peptide, taken after COVID-19 vaccination. This chain joins TRBV3-1 (or the pseudogene TRBV3-2) and TRBJ1-1; no definite D call. CDR3 loop: CASSRGLSYNTEAFF. The CDR3, as DNA: TGTGCCAGCAGCCGAGGGCTCTCTTACAACACTGAAGCTTTCTTT.